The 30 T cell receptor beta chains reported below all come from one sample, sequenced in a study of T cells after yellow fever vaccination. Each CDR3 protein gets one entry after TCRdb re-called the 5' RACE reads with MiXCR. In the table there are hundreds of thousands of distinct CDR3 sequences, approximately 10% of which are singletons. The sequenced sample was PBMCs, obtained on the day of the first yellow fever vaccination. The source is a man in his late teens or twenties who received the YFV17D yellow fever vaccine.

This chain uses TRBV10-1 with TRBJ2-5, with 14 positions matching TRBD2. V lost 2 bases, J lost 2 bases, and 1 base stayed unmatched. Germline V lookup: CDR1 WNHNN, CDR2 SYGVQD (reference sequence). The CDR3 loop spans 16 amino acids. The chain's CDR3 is CASSEGTSGGQETQYF. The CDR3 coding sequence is TGCGCCAGCAGTGAGGGGACTAGCGGGGGACAAGAGACCCAGTACTTC.

The CDR3 bases are TGTGCCAGCAGCTTACGGTATGAAGGCGTCAGGGGCAAACGGACAGATACGCAGTATTTT. Encoded protein: CASSLRYEGVRGKRTDTQYF. V gene TRBV7-3 combines with J gene TRBJ2-3; TRBD1 might be the D (6 bases). Germline loops: CDR1 SGHTA, CDR2 FQGTGA. This CDR3 spans 20 amino acids. V was clipped by 2 bases and J by 3 bases, with 27 bases between them. Looking up the rest from reference TRBV7-3 and TRBJ2-3 gives the full variable domain: GAGVSQTPSNKVTEKGKYVELRCDPISGHTALYWYRQSLGQGPEFLIYFQGTGAADDSGLPNDRFFAVRPEGSVSTLKIQRTERGDSAVYLCASSLRYEGVRGKRTDTQYFGPGTRLTVL.

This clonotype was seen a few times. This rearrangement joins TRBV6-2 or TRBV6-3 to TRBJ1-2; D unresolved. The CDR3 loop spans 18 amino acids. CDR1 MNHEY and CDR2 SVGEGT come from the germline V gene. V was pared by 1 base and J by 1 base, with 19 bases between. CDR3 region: CASSYFPTRKDLNYGYTF. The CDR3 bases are TGTGCCAGCAGTTACTTCCCAACACGAAAAGATCTTAACTATGGCTACACCTTC.

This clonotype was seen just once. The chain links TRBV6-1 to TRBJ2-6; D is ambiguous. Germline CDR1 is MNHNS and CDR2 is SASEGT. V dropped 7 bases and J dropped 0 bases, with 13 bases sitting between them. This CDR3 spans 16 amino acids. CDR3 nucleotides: TGTGCCAGCAAAGCCTCGGCCTTCTCTGGGGCCAACGTCCTGACTTTC. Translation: CASKASAFSGANVLTF.

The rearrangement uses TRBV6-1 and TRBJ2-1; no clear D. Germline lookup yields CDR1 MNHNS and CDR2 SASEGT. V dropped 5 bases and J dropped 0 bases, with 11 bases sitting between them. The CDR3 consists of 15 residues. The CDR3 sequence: CASSPDGSSYNEQFF. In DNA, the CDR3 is TGTGCCAGCAGTCCGGACGGCAGCTCCTACAATGAGCAGTTCTTC.

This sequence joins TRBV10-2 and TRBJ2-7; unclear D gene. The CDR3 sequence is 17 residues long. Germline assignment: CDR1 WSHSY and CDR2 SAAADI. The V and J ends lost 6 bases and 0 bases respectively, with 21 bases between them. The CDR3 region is CASSVFVSVAASYEQYF. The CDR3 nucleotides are TGCGCCAGCAGCGTTTTTGTTTCCGTCGCAGCCTCCTACGAGCAGTACTTC.

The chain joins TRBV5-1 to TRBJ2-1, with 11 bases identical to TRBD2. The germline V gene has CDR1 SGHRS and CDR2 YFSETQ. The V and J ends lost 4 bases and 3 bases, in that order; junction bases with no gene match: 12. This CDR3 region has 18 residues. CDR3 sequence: CASSLGTSGGRGYNEQFF. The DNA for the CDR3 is TGCGCCAGCAGCCTCGGGACTAGCGGAGGGCGGGGCTACAATGAGCAGTTCTTC. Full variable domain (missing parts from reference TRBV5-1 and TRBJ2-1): KAGVTQTPRYLIKTRGQQVTLSCSPISGHRSVSWYQQTPGQGLQFLFEYFSETQRNKGNFPGRFSGRQFSNSRSEMNVSTLELGDSALYLCASSLGTSGGRGYNEQFFGPGTRLTVL.

CDR3 amino acids: CASSLAGGSTSGDNEQFF. Written as DNA, the CDR3 is TGTGCCAGCAGCTTAGCAGGGGGAAGTACTAGCGGGGACAATGAGCAGTTCTTC. The chain uses TRBV7-6 and TRBJ2-1; 10 bases are a match to TRBD2. Per germline, CDR1 SGHVS and CDR2 FNYEAQ. This CDR3 spans 18 amino acids. J was trimmed by 5 bases and V by 0 bases; bases with no gene match: 10.

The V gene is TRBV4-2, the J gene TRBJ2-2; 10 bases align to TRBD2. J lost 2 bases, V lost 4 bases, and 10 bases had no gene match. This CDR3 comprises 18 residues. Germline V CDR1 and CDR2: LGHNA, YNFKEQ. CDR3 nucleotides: TGTGCCAGCAGCCGGCCCCTTAGCGGGGGGCTTAACACCGGGGAGCTGTTTTTT. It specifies CASSRPLSGGLNTGELFF.

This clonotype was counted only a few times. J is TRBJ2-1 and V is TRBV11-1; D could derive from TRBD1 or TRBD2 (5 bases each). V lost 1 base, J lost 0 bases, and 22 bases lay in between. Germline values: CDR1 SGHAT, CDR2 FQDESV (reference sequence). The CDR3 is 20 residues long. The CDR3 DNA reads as TGTGCCAGCAGCTTAGGTCGGGGCAGGAGCTATCAGAGCTCCTACAATGAGCAGTTCTTC. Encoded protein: CASSLGRGRSYQSSYNEQFF.

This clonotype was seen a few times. The DNA of the CDR3 is TGTGCCAGCAGTGGCGACAGTAGCTATGGCTACACCTTC. It translates to CASSGDSSYGYTF. The genes are TRBV6-1 and TRBJ1-2; D is perhaps TRBD1 (5 bases). V lost 4 bases and J 4 bases, leaving 10 bases between the germline ends. Per the germline V gene, CDR1 is MNHNS and CDR2 is SASEGT. The CDR3 sequence is 13 residues long.

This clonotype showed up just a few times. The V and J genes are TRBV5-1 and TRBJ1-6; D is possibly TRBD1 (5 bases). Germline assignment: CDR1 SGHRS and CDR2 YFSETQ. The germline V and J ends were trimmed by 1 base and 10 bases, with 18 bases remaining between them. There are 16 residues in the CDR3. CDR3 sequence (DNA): TGCGCCAGCAGCTTGACCTCCGCCAGGGTAGAATCACCCCTCCACTTT. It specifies CASSLTSARVESPLHF.

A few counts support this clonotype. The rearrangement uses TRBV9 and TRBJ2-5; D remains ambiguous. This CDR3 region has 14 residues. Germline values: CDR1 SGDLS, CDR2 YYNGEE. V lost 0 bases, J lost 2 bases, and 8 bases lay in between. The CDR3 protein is CASSVGRRQETQYF. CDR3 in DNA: TGTGCCAGCAGCGTAGGACGGAGACAAGAGACCCAGTACTTC. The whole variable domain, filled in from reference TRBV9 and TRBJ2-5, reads DSGVTQTPKHLITATGQRVTLRCSPRSGDLSVYWYQQSLDQGLQFLIQYYNGEERAKGNILERFSAQQFPDLHSELNLSSLELGDSALYFCASSVGRRQETQYFGPGTRLLVL.

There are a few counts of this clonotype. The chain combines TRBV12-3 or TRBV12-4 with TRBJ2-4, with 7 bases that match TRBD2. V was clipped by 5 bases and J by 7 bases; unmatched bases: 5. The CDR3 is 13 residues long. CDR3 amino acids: CASSRMRGNIQYF. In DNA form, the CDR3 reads TGTGCCAGCAGTCGGATGCGGGGGAACATTCAGTACTTC.

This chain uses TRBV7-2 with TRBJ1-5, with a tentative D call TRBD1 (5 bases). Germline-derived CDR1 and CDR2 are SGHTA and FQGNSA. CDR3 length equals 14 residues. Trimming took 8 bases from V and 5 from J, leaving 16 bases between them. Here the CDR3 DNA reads TGTGCCAGCGTACTCGGGGGGAGCGATCAGCCCCAGCATTTT. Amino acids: CASVLGGSDQPQHF.

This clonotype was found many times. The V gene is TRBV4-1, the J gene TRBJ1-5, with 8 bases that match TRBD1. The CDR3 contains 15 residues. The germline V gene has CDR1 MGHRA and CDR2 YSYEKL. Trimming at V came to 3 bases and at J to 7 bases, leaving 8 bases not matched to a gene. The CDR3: CASSQDGQGGQPQHF. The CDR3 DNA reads TGCGCCAGCAGCCAGGATGGACAGGGAGGACAGCCCCAGCATTTT.

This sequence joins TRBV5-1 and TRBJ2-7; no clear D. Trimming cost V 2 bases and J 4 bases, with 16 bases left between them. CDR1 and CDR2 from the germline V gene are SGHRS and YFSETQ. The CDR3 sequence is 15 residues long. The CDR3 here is CASSFGTTMDYEQYF. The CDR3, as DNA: TGCGCCAGCAGCTTCGGCACAACAATGGATTACGAGCAGTACTTC.

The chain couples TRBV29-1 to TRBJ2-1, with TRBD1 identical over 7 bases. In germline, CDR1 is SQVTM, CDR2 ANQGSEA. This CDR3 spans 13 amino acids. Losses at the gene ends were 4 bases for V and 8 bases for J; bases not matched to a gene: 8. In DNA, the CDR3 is TGCAGCGTTGGACAGGGCGGGTGGGATGAGCAGTTCTTC. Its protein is CSVGQGGWDEQFF.

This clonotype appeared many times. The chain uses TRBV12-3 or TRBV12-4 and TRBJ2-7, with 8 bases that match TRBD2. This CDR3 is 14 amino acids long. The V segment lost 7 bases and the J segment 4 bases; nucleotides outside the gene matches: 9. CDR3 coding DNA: TGTGCCAGCAACCAAGGGCCGGGAGGGTACGAGCAGTACTTC. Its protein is CASNQGPGGYEQYF.

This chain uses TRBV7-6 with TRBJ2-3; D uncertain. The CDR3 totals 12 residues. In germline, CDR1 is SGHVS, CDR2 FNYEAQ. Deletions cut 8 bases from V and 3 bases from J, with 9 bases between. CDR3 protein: CASVSGTDTQYF. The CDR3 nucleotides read TGTGCCAGCGTCAGTGGGACAGATACGCAGTATTTT.

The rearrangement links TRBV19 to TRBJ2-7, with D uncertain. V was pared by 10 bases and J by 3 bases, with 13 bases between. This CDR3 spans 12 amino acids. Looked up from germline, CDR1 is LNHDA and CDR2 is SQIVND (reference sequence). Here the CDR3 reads CATEPHLYEQYF. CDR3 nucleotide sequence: TGTGCCACCGAACCCCACCTCTACGAGCAGTACTTC.

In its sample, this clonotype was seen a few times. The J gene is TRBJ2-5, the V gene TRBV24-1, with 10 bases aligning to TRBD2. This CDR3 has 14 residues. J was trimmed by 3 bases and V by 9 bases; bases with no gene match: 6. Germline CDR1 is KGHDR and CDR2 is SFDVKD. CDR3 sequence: CATGSGLAEETQYF. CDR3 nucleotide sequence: TGTGCCACCGGGTCCGGACTAGCGGAAGAGACCCAGTACTTC.

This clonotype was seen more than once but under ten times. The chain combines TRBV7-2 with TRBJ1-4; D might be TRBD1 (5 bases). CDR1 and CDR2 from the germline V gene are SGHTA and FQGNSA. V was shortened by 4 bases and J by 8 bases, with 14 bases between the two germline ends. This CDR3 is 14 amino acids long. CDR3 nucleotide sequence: TGTGCCAGCAGCTATCGGCAGGGCCGCGAAAAACTGTTTTTT. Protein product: CASSYRQGREKLFF.

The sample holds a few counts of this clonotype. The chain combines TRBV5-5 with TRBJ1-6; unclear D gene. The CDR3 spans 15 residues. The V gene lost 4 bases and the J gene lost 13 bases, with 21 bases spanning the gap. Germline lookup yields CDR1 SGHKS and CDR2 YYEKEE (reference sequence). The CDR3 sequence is CASSLSPFPRDPLHF. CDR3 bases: TGTGCCAGCAGCCTAAGCCCCTTCCCTCGCGACCCCCTCCACTTT.

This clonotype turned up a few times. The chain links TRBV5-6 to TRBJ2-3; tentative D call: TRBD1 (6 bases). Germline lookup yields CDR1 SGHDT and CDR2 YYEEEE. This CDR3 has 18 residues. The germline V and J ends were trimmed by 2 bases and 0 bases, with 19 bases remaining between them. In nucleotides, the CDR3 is TGTGCCAGCAGCTTTCAACTCGGACAGCGAGAAAGCACAGATACGCAGTATTTT. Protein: CASSFQLGQRESTDTQYF.

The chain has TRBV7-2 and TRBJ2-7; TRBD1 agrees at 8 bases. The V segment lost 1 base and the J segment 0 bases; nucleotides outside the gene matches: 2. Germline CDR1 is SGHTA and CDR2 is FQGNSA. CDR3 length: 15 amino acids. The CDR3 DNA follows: TGTGCCAGCAGCTTAGTCACAGGGGGCTCCTACGAGCAGTACTTC. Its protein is CASSLVTGGSYEQYF.

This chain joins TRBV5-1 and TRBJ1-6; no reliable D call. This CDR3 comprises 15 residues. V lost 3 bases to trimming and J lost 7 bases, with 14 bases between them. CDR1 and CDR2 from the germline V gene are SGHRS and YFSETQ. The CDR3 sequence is CASSSVSQANSPLHF. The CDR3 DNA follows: TGCGCCAGCAGCTCGGTGTCCCAAGCCAATTCACCCCTCCACTTT.

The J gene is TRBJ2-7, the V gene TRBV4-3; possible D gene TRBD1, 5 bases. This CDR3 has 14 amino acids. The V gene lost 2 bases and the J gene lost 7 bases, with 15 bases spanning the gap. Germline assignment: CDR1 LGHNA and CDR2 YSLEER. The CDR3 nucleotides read TGCGCCAGCAGCCAACTAGGGGCCTTCCGAGAGCAGTACTTC. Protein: CASSQLGAFREQYF.

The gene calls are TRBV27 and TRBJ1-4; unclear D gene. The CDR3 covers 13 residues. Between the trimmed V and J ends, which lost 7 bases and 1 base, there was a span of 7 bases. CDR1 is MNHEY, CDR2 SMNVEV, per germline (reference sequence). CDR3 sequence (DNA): TGTGCCAGCAAGAGACAAACTAATGAAAAACTGTTTTTT. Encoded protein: CASKRQTNEKLFF.

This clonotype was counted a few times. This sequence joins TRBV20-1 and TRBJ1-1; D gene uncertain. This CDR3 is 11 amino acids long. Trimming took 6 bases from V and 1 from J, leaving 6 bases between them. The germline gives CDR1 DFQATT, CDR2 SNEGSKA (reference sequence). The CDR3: CSALRNTEAFF. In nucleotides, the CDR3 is TGCAGTGCCCTGAGGAACACTGAAGCTTTCTTT.